A selection of T cell receptor beta chains follows, all from one sample in a study of graft-versus-host responses after intestinal transplantation. No antigens are known for them. Assay: immunoSEQ multiplex PCR; the TCRdb copy retains only in-frame clones and omits some. The repertoire includes 80,000 to 100,000 clones, 80% to 95% of them detected once, and around 0.17% sits in the top ten. Sequencing used unstimulated CD4+ T cells sorted from spleen or lymph node cells, obtained before intestinal transplant. Receptor source: a human donor who received an intestinal transplant. Both conserved end residues are part of each CDR3. Fields, in order: D gene, clone size, V gene, J gene, CDR3 DNA, CDR3 protein. A D gene is named only where the DNA matches it firmly. Expanded clones are given a class, and other clones once, few, many or no size at all.

d_gene: .; abundance: .; v_gene: TRBV5-6; j_gene: TRBJ2-5; CDR3nt: TGTGCCAGCAGCTCTGGACTGGTCCAAGAGACCCAGTACTTC; CDR3aa: CASSSGLVQETQYF
d_gene: .; abundance: few; v_gene: TRBV5-1; j_gene: TRBJ1-1; CDR3nt: TGCGCCAGCAGCTTGGACAGGGTGAACACTGAAGCTTTCTTT; CDR3aa: CASSLDRVNTEAFF
d_gene: TRBD2; abundance: .; v_gene: TRBV5-1; j_gene: TRBJ2-1; CDR3nt: TGCGCCAGCAGCTTGGAAAGACTAGCTGAGCAGTTCTTC; CDR3aa: CASSLERLAEQFF
d_gene: .; abundance: .; v_gene: TRBV4-3; j_gene: TRBJ1-2; CDR3nt: TGCGCCAGCAGCCAAGATTTAGCCGTGGGTGGCTACACCTTC; CDR3aa: CASSQDLAVGGYTF
d_gene: .; abundance: .; v_gene: TRBV6-1; j_gene: TRBJ2-3; CDR3nt: TGTGCCAGCAGTGAAAGGGTGGGACTCACAGATACGCAGTATTTT; CDR3aa: CASSERVGLTDTQYF
d_gene: .; abundance: .; v_gene: TRBV2; j_gene: TRBJ1-6; CDR3nt: TGTGCCAGCAGTCCTTCGACAGTGGGGCATTCACCCCTCCACTTT; CDR3aa: CASSPSTVGHSPLHF
d_gene: TRBD1; abundance: .; v_gene: TRBV11-2; j_gene: TRBJ2-5; CDR3nt: TGTGCCAGCAGCTCCGGGACAGGGCGAGAGACCCAGTACTTC; CDR3aa: CASSSGTGRETQYF
d_gene: TRBD1; abundance: .; v_gene: TRBV10-3; j_gene: TRBJ2-7; CDR3nt: TGTGCCATCAGCGAGGGGGCGTACGAGCAGTACTTC; CDR3aa: CAISEGAYEQYF
d_gene: .; abundance: .; v_gene: TRBV6-1; j_gene: TRBJ2-2; CDR3nt: TGTGCCACTTCGCTCGAGACCGGGGAGCTGTTTTTT; CDR3aa: CATSLETGELFF
d_gene: TRBD2; abundance: few; v_gene: TRBV10-2; j_gene: TRBJ2-7; CDR3nt: TGCGCCAGCAGTGGAGCGGGAGGGTTCTTCGAGCAGTACTTC; CDR3aa: CASSGAGGFFEQYF
d_gene: TRBD1; abundance: .; v_gene: TRBV30; j_gene: TRBJ2-7; CDR3nt: TGTGCCTGGAAACGGGACAGTCCCTACGAGCAGTACTTC; CDR3aa: CAWKRDSPYEQYF
d_gene: TRBD1; abundance: .; v_gene: TRBV5-1; j_gene: TRBJ1-4; CDR3nt: TGCGCCAGCAGCTTGGGTGGGACAGGGTCTGAAAAACTGTTTTTT; CDR3aa: CASSLGGTGSEKLFF
d_gene: .; abundance: .; v_gene: TRBV9; j_gene: TRBJ2-6; CDR3nt: TGTGCCAGCAGCGTAGATTTACGGGTTTCCGGGGCCAACGTCCTGACTTTC; CDR3aa: CASSVDLRVSGANVLTF
d_gene: .; abundance: .; v_gene: TRBV19; j_gene: TRBJ1-2; CDR3nt: TGTGCCAGTAGTATTACGGCGGGCTTCTGGGGCTACACCTTC; CDR3aa: CASSITAGFWGYTF
d_gene: TRBD2; abundance: .; v_gene: TRBV11-3; j_gene: TRBJ2-2; CDR3nt: TGTGCCAGCAGCCCGGGACTAGCGGGAGGGCCGGACACCGGGGAGCTGTTTTTT; CDR3aa: CASSPGLAGGPDTGELFF
d_gene: TRBD1; abundance: once; v_gene: TRBV5-6; j_gene: TRBJ1-1; CDR3nt: TGTGCCAGCAGCCCAGGGGACAGGATAGTCACTGAAGCTTTCTTT; CDR3aa: CASSPGDRIVTEAFF
d_gene: .; abundance: .; v_gene: TRBV7-2; j_gene: TRBJ1-2; CDR3nt: TGTGCCAGCAGCTTGTATTCTGGGCCCTATGGCTACACCTTC; CDR3aa: CASSLYSGPYGYTF
d_gene: .; abundance: once; v_gene: TRBV6-9; j_gene: TRBJ2-5; CDR3nt: TGTGCCAGGCCTCAGCGGCTAAGGAGGCCCGGCGCCCAGTACTTC; CDR3aa: CARPQRLRRPGAQYF
d_gene: .; abundance: .; v_gene: TRBV5-1; j_gene: TRBJ2-7; CDR3nt: TGCGCCAGCAGACATGGAGTCGATGAGCAGTACTTC; CDR3aa: CASRHGVDEQYF
d_gene: .; abundance: once; v_gene: TRBV4-3; j_gene: TRBJ1-4; CDR3nt: TGCGCCAGCAGCCAAGTTAAGGGGACTCGGACTAATCAAAAACTGTTTTTT; CDR3aa: CASSQVKGTRTNQKLFF
d_gene: .; abundance: .; v_gene: TRBV6-5; j_gene: TRBJ2-3; CDR3nt: TGTGCCAGCACCCTAAGGAGGGCCACAGATACGCAGTATTTT; CDR3aa: CASTLRRATDTQYF
d_gene: .; abundance: .; v_gene: TRBV7-7; j_gene: TRBJ1-1; CDR3nt: TGTGCCAGCAGCTTATACCGCGGAACTGAAGCTTTCTTT; CDR3aa: CASSLYRGTEAFF
d_gene: .; abundance: .; v_gene: TRBV6-5; j_gene: TRBJ2-3; CDR3nt: TGTGCCAGCAGCTCCGACAGGAGCACAGATACGCAGTATTTT; CDR3aa: CASSSDRSTDTQYF
d_gene: TRBD2; abundance: .; v_gene: TRBV6-5; j_gene: TRBJ2-7; CDR3nt: TGTGCCAGCAGTTACTCTTTTCTAGCCCGGGGGGGCGAGCAGTACTTC; CDR3aa: CASSYSFLARGGEQYF
d_gene: .; abundance: .; v_gene: TRBV27; j_gene: TRBJ2-7; CDR3nt: TGTGCCAGCAGTTTATTAAGTAAACGGGAGCGTACCCTCTCCTACGAGCAGTACTTC; CDR3aa: CASSLLSKRERTLSYEQYF
d_gene: .; abundance: few; v_gene: TRBV5-1; j_gene: TRBJ2-7; CDR3nt: TGCGCCAGCAGCTTGACCTTCCCCAGGAACGAGCAGTACTTC; CDR3aa: CASSLTFPRNEQYF
d_gene: TRBD1; abundance: .; v_gene: TRBV5-1; j_gene: TRBJ1-1; CDR3nt: TGCGCCAGCAGAGGACAGGGTGAAGCTTTCTTT; CDR3aa: CASRGQGEAFF
d_gene: .; abundance: .; v_gene: TRBV4-1; j_gene: TRBJ2-5; CDR3nt: TGCGCCAGCAGCCCAACCGGGACTCCTCAAGAGACCCAGTACTTC; CDR3aa: CASSPTGTPQETQYF
d_gene: .; abundance: .; v_gene: TRBV7-6; j_gene: TRBJ2-4; CDR3nt: TGTGCCAGCAGCTCGCGCCGGACTGTCGCAGCCAAAAACATTCAGTACTTC; CDR3aa: CASSSRRTVAAKNIQYF
d_gene: .; abundance: .; v_gene: TRBV9; j_gene: TRBJ1-3; CDR3nt: TGTGCCAGCAGCGGGTCGACAGTCTCTGGAAACACCATATATTTT; CDR3aa: CASSGSTVSGNTIYF
d_gene: .; abundance: .; v_gene: TRBV6-1; j_gene: TRBJ2-7; CDR3nt: TGTGCCAGCCTCGGGGGTATCTCCTACGAGCAGTACTTC; CDR3aa: CASLGGISYEQYF
d_gene: TRBD1; abundance: .; v_gene: TRBV5-1; j_gene: TRBJ2-7; CDR3nt: TGCGCCAGCAGCGCACAGGGGGGCGCGTACTACGAGCAGTACTTC; CDR3aa: CASSAQGGAYYEQYF
d_gene: TRBD1; abundance: .; v_gene: TRBV9; j_gene: TRBJ1-1; CDR3nt: TGTGCCAGCCCTCAGGGGGCAGAAAACACTGAAGCTTTCTTT; CDR3aa: CASPQGAENTEAFF
d_gene: .; abundance: .; v_gene: TRBV5-1; j_gene: TRBJ1-2; CDR3nt: TGCGCCAGCAGCGACGGGGGGTTTGGCTACACCTTC; CDR3aa: CASSDGGFGYTF
d_gene: .; abundance: .; v_gene: TRBV6-1; j_gene: TRBJ2-7; CDR3nt: TGTGCCAGCAGTGAACCCCGGGACACCTACGAGCAGTACTTC; CDR3aa: CASSEPRDTYEQYF
d_gene: TRBD2; abundance: .; v_gene: TRBV2; j_gene: TRBJ2-2; CDR3nt: TGTGCCAGCAGTTACATAGCGGGGGGGGCCACCGGGGAGCTGTTTTTT; CDR3aa: CASSYIAGGATGELFF
d_gene: TRBD2; abundance: .; v_gene: TRBV5-6; j_gene: TRBJ2-1; CDR3nt: TGTGCCAGCAGCCTCCCGCGGGGGACTAGCGCCAATGAGCAGTTCTTC; CDR3aa: CASSLPRGTSANEQFF
d_gene: .; abundance: .; v_gene: TRBV4-1; j_gene: TRBJ2-2; CDR3nt: TGCGCCAGCAGCCCAGACCGGGACTACACCGGGGAGCTGTTTTTT; CDR3aa: CASSPDRDYTGELFF
d_gene: .; abundance: .; v_gene: TRBV7-2; j_gene: TRBJ1-3; CDR3nt: TGTGCCAGCAGCTTGGGGGGAACTGGAAACACCATATATTTT; CDR3aa: CASSLGGTGNTIYF
d_gene: .; abundance: .; v_gene: TRBV27; j_gene: TRBJ1-2; CDR3nt: TGTGCCAGCAGTTTGGTTCCGTTTCGGGGGGGAGGCTACACCTTC; CDR3aa: CASSLVPFRGGGYTF